This T cell receptor beta chain was found in a study of a mutant IDH1 vaccine in newly diagnosed glioma. As for the study in general: Patients were started on vaccination 4-6 weeks after radiotherapy alone, or with temozolomide cycles. Patients got radiotherapy, temozolomide, or both beforehand, and most got both. Study results and limitations: There seemed to be no relation between pseudoprogression and changes in top peripheral T cell clonotypes.

Time point specified: week 11, during vaccination. Every vaccination contained 300 ug of the mutant IDH1 20-mer peptide and was paired with topical imiquimod. The donors had new WHO grade 3 or 4 astrocytomas; these were IDH1-mutant and ATRX-lost. This CDR3 comprises 10 residues. Trimming took 3 bases from V and 6 from J, leaving 2 bases between them. Germline V gene data show CDR1 as SEHNR and CDR2 as FQNEAQ (reference sequence). Some clones are missing from TCRdb's copy, which holds only in-frame ones; the method was immunoSEQ multiplex PCR. The sample includes under 150,000 clones, around 77% of them seen just once. In regard to this clone: The antigen is not known.

This TCR was sampled from a man aged 40-50 years with glioma. V is TRBV7-9 and J is TRBJ1-1; D not certain. The sequenced sample was PBMCs, obtained from a glioma patient whose treatment included an IDH1 peptide vaccine. The CDR3 DNA follows: TGTGCCAGCAGCTTTTCTGAAGCTTTCTTT. Protein sequence: CASSFSEAFF.